These 2 T cell receptor beta chains were all obtained from the same sample, sequenced in a study of regulatory T cells in long-lasting Graves disease. Time point described: newly diagnosed GD, antithyroid drugs for less than 3 months. Construction of the TCR library relied on RNA isolated from PBMCs. Arm-PCR of CDR3 regions and iRepertoire HTBI primers were the basis on which TCR beta libraries were built. Via MiXCR, TCRdb re-called the multiplex PCR reads, giving one row per CDR3 protein. The sample has 540,000 or so distinct CDR3 sequences; approximately 15% are singletons. In addition, the sample was reused for a study of T cells in Graves' hyperthyroidism and ophthalmopathy.

The source material was peripheral blood mononuclear cells (PBMCs), sampled at new diagnosis, from a patient treated with antithyroid drugs. These receptors were collected from a man younger than 45 with Graves disease.

This clonotype came up many times. The rearrangement uses TRBV27 and TRBJ2-4; the match to TRBD2 covers 7 bases. With 6 bases clipped from V and 2 bases from J, the junction kept 13 bases outside the gene matches. This CDR3 has 17 residues. Germline-derived CDR1 and CDR2 are MNHEY and SMNVEV (reference sequence). The CDR3 nucleotides are TGTGCCAGCAGGATGACTTGGCGGGAGAATACCAAAAACATTCAGTACTTC. Translated: CASRMTWRENTKNIQYF.

The J gene is TRBJ2-5, the V gene TRBV2; D not resolved. Germline values: CDR1 SNHLY, CDR2 FYNNEI. V was shortened by 4 bases and J by 6 bases, with 15 bases between the two germline ends. The CDR3 runs to 14 residues. CDR3 in DNA: TGTGCCAGCAGTGCGGCAGGAGTGGGAAAGACCCAGTACTTC. This translates into CASSAAGVGKTQYF.